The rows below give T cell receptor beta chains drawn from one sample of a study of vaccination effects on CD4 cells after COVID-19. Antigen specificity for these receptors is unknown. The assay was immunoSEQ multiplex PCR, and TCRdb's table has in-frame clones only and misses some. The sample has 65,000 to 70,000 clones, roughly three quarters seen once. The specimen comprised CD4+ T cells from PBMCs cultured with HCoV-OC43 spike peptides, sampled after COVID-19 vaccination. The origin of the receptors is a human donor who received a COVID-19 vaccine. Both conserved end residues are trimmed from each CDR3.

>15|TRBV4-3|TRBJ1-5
ASSQELGTGQGQPQH
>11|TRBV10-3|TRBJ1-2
AISGALSYGYT
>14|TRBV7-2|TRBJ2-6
ASSLGQVSGANVLT
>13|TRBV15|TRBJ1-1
ATSRVGRMNTEAF
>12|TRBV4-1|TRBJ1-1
ASSQTRGRTEAF
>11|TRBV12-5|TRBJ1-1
ASGLMVGTEAF
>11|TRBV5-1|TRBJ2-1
ASSSMTGTGEF
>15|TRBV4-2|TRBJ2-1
ASSQGTSGGARNEQF
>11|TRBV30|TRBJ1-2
AWRGGGSYGYT
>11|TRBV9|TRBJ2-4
ASSVDQGGIQY
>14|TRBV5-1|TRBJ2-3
ASSSGTSGSTDTQY
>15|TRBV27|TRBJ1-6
ASRFYGLGPDNSPLH
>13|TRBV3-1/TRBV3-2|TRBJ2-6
ASSHGAAGANVLT
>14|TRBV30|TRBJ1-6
AWRGTVHSYNSPLH
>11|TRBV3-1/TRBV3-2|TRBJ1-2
ASSQGAHYGYT
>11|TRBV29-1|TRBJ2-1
SVDREGYNEQF
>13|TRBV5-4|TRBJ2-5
ASSLEPGTQETQY
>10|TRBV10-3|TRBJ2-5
AISDAEETQY
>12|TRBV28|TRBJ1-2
ASSLQVQSGGYT
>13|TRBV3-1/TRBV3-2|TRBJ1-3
ASSAQSRGGNTIY
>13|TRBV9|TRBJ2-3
ASSLRGGMPDTQY
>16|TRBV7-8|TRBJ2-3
ASSLRLAGGRGTDTQY
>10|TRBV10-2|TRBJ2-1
ASSKQGFEQF
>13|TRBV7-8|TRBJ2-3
ASSFTSGRVDTQY
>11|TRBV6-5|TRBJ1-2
ASSYERDYGYT
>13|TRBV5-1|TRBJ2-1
ASSLSGTRGNEQF
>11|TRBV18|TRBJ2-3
ASSPYREDTQY
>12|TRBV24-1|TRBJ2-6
ATSDAGGANVLT
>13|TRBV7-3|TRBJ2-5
ASSLTGAHQETQY
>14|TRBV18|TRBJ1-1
ASSPPKGVLNTEAF
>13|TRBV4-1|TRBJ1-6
ASSQDDGGYSPLH
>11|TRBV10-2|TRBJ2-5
ASSEAPQETQY
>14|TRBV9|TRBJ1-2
ASSVAGAPSIDGYT
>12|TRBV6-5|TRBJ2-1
ASRTSDPRGEQF
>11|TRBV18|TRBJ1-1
ASSPGQTPGAF
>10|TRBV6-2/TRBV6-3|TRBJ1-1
ASSSAYTEAF
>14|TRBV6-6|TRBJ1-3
ASSYPYTGAGNTIY
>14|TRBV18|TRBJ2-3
ASSLNAGGHTDTQY
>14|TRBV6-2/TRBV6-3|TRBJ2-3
ASSRRLAGAPDTQY
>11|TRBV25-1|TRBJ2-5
ASSEGSSETQY
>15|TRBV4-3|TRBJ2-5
ASSQEYAGGLVETQY
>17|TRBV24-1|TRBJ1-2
ATSDSLYRTEKGFYGYT
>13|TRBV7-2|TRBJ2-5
ASSLSSGGAETQY
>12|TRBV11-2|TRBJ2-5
ASSSRQGDETQY
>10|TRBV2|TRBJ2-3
ASRMQGDTQY
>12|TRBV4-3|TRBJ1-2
ASSQVGANYGYT
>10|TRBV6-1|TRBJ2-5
ASSEQGETQY
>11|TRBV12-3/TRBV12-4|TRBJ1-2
ASSFIRDGGYT
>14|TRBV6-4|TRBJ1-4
ASTGVQGPGREKLF
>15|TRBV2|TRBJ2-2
ASSRRIAGVNTGELF
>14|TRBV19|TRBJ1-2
ASSPSWDRANYGYT
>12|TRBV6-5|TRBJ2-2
ASRRDRAGGELF
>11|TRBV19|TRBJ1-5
ASRQVLNQPQH